One and the same sample provided the 26 T cell receptor beta chains below, sequenced in a study of blood T cell repertoires in COVID-19 (dated by TCRdb to the early 2020s). Library construction relied on the immunoSEQ multiplex PCR assay. The table comes from immuneACCESS by way of TCRdb, which keeps in-frame sequences with V and J called. Part of the clones is missing from these tables; in studies checked, under half for an unresolved V gene and the rest for unknown reasons. This sample gives 200,000 or so clones in total; around 90% of them show up just once. Of the sample, approximately 8.1% falls within the top ten clones. Source material: PBMCs or T cells enriched from blood (not recorded which). These receptors all come from a woman younger than 30 who had recovered from COVID-19.

The rearrangement uses TRBV19 and TRBJ1-2, with 11 bases that match TRBD1. The CDR3 runs 14 residues. V lost 11 bases to trimming and J lost 14 bases; unmatched junction nucleotides: 19. Germline CDR1 LNHDA, CDR2 SQIVND (reference sequence). CDR3 DNA sequence: TGTGCCTGCGCTAAGACTCCGGGACAGGGGGGAGGTACCTTC. This translates into CACAKTPGQGGGTF.

CDR3: CAWSVAGVYGYTF. CDR3 in DNA: TGTGCCTGGAGTGTAGCCGGGGTCTATGGCTACACCTTC. The genes are TRBV30 and TRBJ1-2, with no clear D. Looked up from germline, CDR1 is GTSNPN and CDR2 is SVGIG (reference sequence). The CDR3 contains 13 residues. V lost 0 bases and J 4 bases, leaving 9 bases between the germline ends.

CDR3 sequence reads: CASSIQGNSYNEQFF. CDR3 DNA: TGTGCCAGTAGTATCCAGGGTAACTCCTACAATGAGCAGTTCTTC. This chain links TRBV19 with TRBJ2-1; maybe TRBD1 (5 bases). Germline CDR1 is LNHDA and CDR2 is SQIVND (reference sequence). The V gene lost 3 bases and the J gene lost 0 bases, with 9 bases spanning the gap. The CDR3 covers 15 residues.

This chain connects TRBV6-5 to TRBJ2-7; TRBD2 is a possible D gene (5 bases). Germline CDR1 MNHEY, CDR2 SVGAGI. CDR3 length equals 11 residues. Trimming left V 6 bases short and J 6 bases short, with 9 bases between. CDR3 nucleotides: TGTGCCAGCAGGGGAGCAGGCGAGCAGTACTTC. It is translated as CASRGAGEQYF.

In this sample, this clone turned up once. The CDR3 bases are TGTGCCAGCAGGGGACTAGGAGGGGAGACCCAGTACTTC. Protein product: CASRGLGGETQYF. The V gene is TRBV2, the J gene TRBJ2-5, with 8 bases that match TRBD2. Germline V gene lookup returns CDR1 SNHLY and CDR2 FYNNEI. This CDR3 is 13 amino acids long. V lost 6 bases to trimming and J lost 5 bases; unmatched junction nucleotides: 5.

This clone was found a few times. CDR3 protein: CASSFSGGPNEQFF. DNA for the CDR3: TGTGCCAGCAGCTTTAGCGGGGGGCCTAATGAGCAGTTCTTC. This chain connects TRBV7-3 to TRBJ2-1, with 10 positions matching TRBD2. V was pared by 3 bases and J by 7 bases, with 3 bases of the junction left unmatched. Germline values: CDR1 SGHTA, CDR2 FQGTGA. There are 14 residues in the CDR3.

The chain uses TRBV18 and TRBJ1-1, with D perhaps matching TRBD1 (6 bases). Germline V gene data show CDR1 as KGHSH and CDR2 as LQKENI. The germline V and J ends were trimmed by 6 bases and 1 base, with 18 bases remaining between them. This CDR3 is built from 16 residues. The CDR3 reads CASSLYRTATNTEAFF. The DNA of the CDR3 is TGTGCCAGCTCTCTCTACCGGACAGCTACGAACACTGAAGCTTTCTTT.

This sequence joins TRBV19 and TRBJ1-6; D unresolved. Germline V gives CDR1 LNHDA, CDR2 SQIVND (reference sequence). Trimming pared 3 bases from V and 7 bases from J, leaving 10 bases between. The CDR3 has 14 residues. CDR3 sequence (DNA): TGTGCCAGTAGTATTCGGGTGCTAAATTCACCCCTCCACTTT. Protein: CASSIRVLNSPLHF.

This chain connects TRBV2 to TRBJ2-7; D uncertain. Germline CDR1 reads SNHLY; CDR2 reads FYNNEI. V was shortened by 8 bases and J by 3 bases, with 8 bases between the two germline ends. CDR3 length: 11 residues. CDR3 DNA sequence: TGTGCCAGCTTATCGGGCTACGAGCAGTACTTC. This codes for CASLSGYEQYF. The variable domain in full, with the rest retrieved from reference TRBV2 and TRBJ2-7, is EPEVTQTPSHQVTQMGQEVILRCVPISNHLYFYWYRQILGQKVEFLVSFYNNEISEKSEIFDDQFSVERPDGSNFTLKIRSTKLEDSAMYFCASLSGYEQYFGPGTRLTVT.

This chain links TRBV25-1 with TRBJ1-6; weak D call: TRBD1 (5 bases). The V gene lost 6 bases and the J gene lost 7 bases, with 13 bases spanning the gap. The length of the CDR3 is 14 residues. Germline V gene data show CDR1 as MGHDK and CDR2 as SYGVNS. This CDR3 reads CASSRLQGNSPLHF. The CDR3 DNA sequence: TGTGCCAGCAGCAGATTGCAGGGAAATTCACCCCTCCACTTT.

V is TRBV3-1 (or the pseudogene TRBV3-2) and J is TRBJ2-3, with TRBD2 matching 9 bases. The CDR3 totals 15 residues. Germline V gene sequence: CDR1 LGHDT, CDR2 YNNKEL (reference sequence). J gave up 5 bases and V 6 bases, and 9 bases lay outside the gene matches. CDR3 residues: CASSSAGGHQDTQYF. The CDR3 bases are TGTGCCAGCAGTTCGGCGGGGGGGCATCAAGATACGCAGTATTTT.

This chain uses TRBV4-1 with TRBJ1-6; D not resolved. V shed 0 bases and J shed 13 bases, with 16 bases lying between them. The CDR3 loop spans 15 amino acids. CDR1 is MGHRA and CDR2 is YSYEKL in the germline V gene. CDR3 sequence reads: CASSQEVGFGVPLHF. The CDR3 DNA reads TGCGCCAGCAGCCAAGAAGTGGGTTTCGGGGTCCCCCTCCACTTT.

V usage is TRBV19 and J usage is TRBJ2-7; maybe TRBD2 (5 bases). CDR3 length: 14 amino acids. The germline V and J ends were trimmed by 1 base and 1 base, with 8 bases remaining between them. Germline lookup yields CDR1 LNHDA and CDR2 SQIVND (reference sequence). The CDR3: CASSIATGSYEQYF. CDR3 DNA sequence: TGTGCCAGTAGTATAGCGACGGGATCCTACGAGCAGTACTTC.

The rearrangement links TRBV10-3 to TRBJ1-1, with TRBD1 as a possible D gene (6 bases). The V end was cut by 4 bases, the J end by 4 bases, with 10 bases between. Germline values: CDR1 ENHRY, CDR2 SYGVKD. The CDR3 covers 13 residues. CDR3 loop: CAISGTGTTEAFF. For the CDR3, the DNA is TGTGCCATCAGTGGTACAGGGACCACTGAAGCTTTCTTT.

This chain uses TRBV5-1 with TRBJ1-2, with D perhaps matching TRBD1 (5 bases). Between the trimmed V and J ends, which lost 3 bases and 1 base, there was a span of 16 bases. Per germline, CDR1 SGHRS and CDR2 YFSETQ. The CDR3 has 16 residues. In DNA form, the CDR3 reads TGCGCCAGCAGCTCCAATATCGGGGGGTATAACTATGGCTACACCTTC. Protein: CASSSNIGGYNYGYTF.

The chain uses TRBV5-1 and TRBJ2-1, with 11 bases aligning to TRBD2. CDR1 and CDR2 (germline): SGHRS, YFSETQ. J gave up 3 bases and V 3 bases, and 2 bases lay outside the gene matches. The CDR3 is 15 amino acids. CDR3 DNA: TGCGCCAGCAGCTATAGCGGGGGGGACTACAATGAGCAGTTCTTC. This sequence encodes CASSYSGGDYNEQFF.

This chain links TRBV6-5 with TRBJ1-6; D is undetermined. This CDR3 is 12 amino acids long. Germline V gene lookup returns CDR1 MNHEY and CDR2 SVGAGI. V lost 4 bases to trimming and J lost 12 bases, with 10 bases between them. This CDR3 is CASSSPTVPLHF. CDR3 coding DNA: TGTGCCAGCAGTTCCCCCACGGTACCCCTCCACTTT.

For the CDR3, the DNA is TGTGCCAGCAGTTCCTCCCCTACCCCTAGCAATCAGCCCCAGCATTTT. It yields the protein CASSSSPTPSNQPQHF. The J gene is TRBJ1-5, the V gene TRBV28, with no clear D. Deletions cut 4 bases from V and 0 bases from J, with 13 bases between. Germline lookup yields CDR1 MDHEN and CDR2 SYDVKM. The CDR3 is 16 residues long.

About this clone itself: Other DNA sequences in this specimen translate into the identical CDR3. The DNA of the CDR3 is TGTGCCAGCAGTCTGACAGGTCCGAGCTCCTACGAGCAGTACTTC. It translates to CASSLTGPSSYEQYF. V is TRBV28 and J is TRBJ2-7; D is perhaps TRBD1 (6 bases). Trimming removed 5 bases at V and 0 bases at J, with 14 bases between. Germline values: CDR1 MDHEN, CDR2 SYDVKM. The CDR3 length is 15 residues.

This sequence joins TRBV7-9 and TRBJ1-2; weak D call: TRBD1 (6 bases). V lost 5 bases and J lost 3, with 7 bases in between. This CDR3 region has 12 residues. The V gene's germline CDR1 is SEHNR and CDR2 FQNEAQ (reference sequence). The chain's CDR3 is CASSNRDYGYTF. DNA for the CDR3: TGTGCCAGCAGCAACAGGGACTATGGCTACACCTTC.

This clone appeared a single time. The genes are TRBV4-1 and TRBJ2-1; 9 bases are a match to TRBD2. The germline V gene encodes CDR1 MGHRA and CDR2 YSYEKL. The CDR3 loop spans 16 amino acids. V was pared by 4 bases and J by 1 base, with 5 bases of the junction left unmatched. The DNA of the CDR3 is TGCGCCAGCAGCCCCCTAGCGGGGTCTTCCTACAATGAGCAGTTCTTC. Protein: CASSPLAGSSYNEQFF.

This chain links TRBV5-4 with TRBJ1-2; 9 nucleotides match TRBD1. This CDR3 has 17 residues. The germline gives CDR1 SGHNT, CDR2 YYREEE (reference sequence). V dropped 5 bases and J dropped 7; count of bases not matched to a gene: 18. CDR3 bases: TGTGCCAGCAGTCGATCAACCTCCCGGGACAGGGTTCGTGGCTACACCTTC. Translated, it gives CASSRSTSRDRVRGYTF.

The chain is built from TRBV30 and TRBJ2-1, with TRBD2 identical over 9 bases. CDR1 is GTSNPN, CDR2 SVGIG, per germline (reference sequence). V trimming: 0 bases; J trimming: 8 bases; junction bases outside the gene matches: 2. This CDR3 region has 13 residues. The CDR3 reads CAWSVLAGHEQFF. Here the CDR3 DNA reads TGTGCCTGGAGTGTACTAGCGGGCCATGAGCAGTTCTTC.

This chain connects TRBV11-2 to TRBJ2-3, with 9 nucleotides matching TRBD1. Trimming removed 1 base from V and 5 bases from J; junction bases left unmatched: 10. The CDR3 length is 17 residues. Germline V lookup: CDR1 SGHAT, CDR2 FQNNGV. The CDR3 sequence is CASSLGPGQGPLDTQYF. The CDR3 DNA reads as TGTGCCAGCAGCTTAGGTCCGGGACAGGGTCCCTTAGATACGCAGTATTTT.

This chain links TRBV7-2 with TRBJ2-5; 9 nucleotides align to TRBD2. This CDR3 has 16 amino acids. Per the germline V gene, CDR1 is SGHTA and CDR2 is FQGNSA. After removal of 2 bases from V and 3 bases from J, the junction contained 7 bases not matched to a gene. For the CDR3, the DNA is TGTGCCAGCAGCTTACTGTCGCGGGGGGGAAAAGAGACCCAGTACTTC. Encoded protein: CASSLLSRGGKETQYF.

The V gene is TRBV3-1 (or the pseudogene TRBV3-2), the J gene TRBJ1-2; 10 bases line up with TRBD1. V lost 5 bases and J lost 5; bases outside the gene matches: 8. The CDR3 contains 15 residues. The germline V gene has CDR1 LGHDT and CDR2 YNNKEL (reference sequence). CDR3 coding DNA: TGTGCCAGCAGCGCCCGGGACAGGGGCCATTATGGCTACACCTTC. Translating it yields CASSARDRGHYGYTF.